The 3 T cell receptor beta chains below come from one sample, sequenced in a study of T-cell memory formation after mild COVID-19. TCRdb used MiXCR to reprocess the 5' RACE reads, holding one entry per CDR3 protein. The data show around 450,000 distinct CDR3 sequences, with approximately 25% seen just once and 7.5% to 10% held by the top ten. The sequenced material came from PBMCs or a T cell subset sorted from them (not recorded which). The receptors shown here come from an adult woman who had mild COVID-19 (a few samples of this study predate the infection). Cell type and time point are not known.

The chain employs TRBV20-1 and TRBJ1-1; 7 bases map to TRBD1. This CDR3 has 14 residues. Unmatched junction bases numbered 5, after V lost 0 bases and J lost 4 bases. Germline CDR1 reads DFQATT; CDR2 reads SNEGSKA (reference sequence). The CDR3, as DNA: TGCAGTGCTAGAGATCACAGGGGAGGCACTGAAGCTTTCTTT. This translates into CSARDHRGGTEAFF.

The chain has TRBV6-2 or TRBV6-3 and TRBJ2-3; 13 nucleotides agree with TRBD2. Germline CDR1 reads MNHEY; CDR2 reads SVGEGT. The CDR3 covers 16 residues. Unmatched junction bases numbered 8, after V lost 8 bases and J lost 3 bases. The CDR3 here is CASLSWTSGSTDTQYF. The CDR3 region has the DNA TGTGCCAGCCTGTCGTGGACTAGCGGGAGTACAGATACGCAGTATTTT.

This clonotype was seen a handful of times. This chain connects TRBV12-3 or TRBV12-4 to TRBJ2-3, with D perhaps TRBD1 (7 bases). The ends were cut back, 6 bases at V and 3 bases at J, with 16 bases in the middle. The CDR3 covers 15 residues. This CDR3 is CASRLSSGGTDTQYF. CDR3 DNA: TGTGCCAGCAGACTTTCTTCAGGGGGGACAGATACGCAGTATTTT.